This T cell receptor beta chain was obtained from a study of CD8+CD57+ T cells in acquired aplastic anemia. CD8+CD57+ cell expansion had been shown by flow cytometry in patients chosen for sequencing. V trimming: 4 bases; J trimming: 2 bases; junction bases outside the gene matches: 5. The length of the CDR3 is 15 residues. Germline V gene sequence: CDR1 SQVTM, CDR2 ANQGSEA. CDR3 and TCR beta VDJ profiling relied on a genomic DNA template. TCRdb re-analysed the reads in MiXCR, keeping a single row per CDR3 protein. The sample holds 100,000 to 150,000 distinct CDR3 sequences, under 65% seen once. V usage is TRBV29-1 and J usage is TRBJ1-1, with 12 bases fitting TRBD1. Input material: sorted CD4+, CD8+, or CD8+CD57+ T cells (not recorded which) from PBMCs. The receptor's source is a human donor with aplastic anemia. The CDR3 protein is CSVGGQGAGNTEAFF. The CDR3 coding sequence is TGCAGCGTTGGGGGACAGGGGGCCGGAAACACTGAAGCTTTCTTT. Looking up the rest from reference TRBV29-1 and TRBJ1-1 gives the full variable domain: SAVISQKPSRDICQRGTSLTIQCQVDSQVTMMFWYRQQPGQSLTLIATANQGSEATYESGFVIDKFPISRPNLTFSTLTVSNMSPEDSSIYLCSVGGQGAGNTEAFFGQGTRLTVV.